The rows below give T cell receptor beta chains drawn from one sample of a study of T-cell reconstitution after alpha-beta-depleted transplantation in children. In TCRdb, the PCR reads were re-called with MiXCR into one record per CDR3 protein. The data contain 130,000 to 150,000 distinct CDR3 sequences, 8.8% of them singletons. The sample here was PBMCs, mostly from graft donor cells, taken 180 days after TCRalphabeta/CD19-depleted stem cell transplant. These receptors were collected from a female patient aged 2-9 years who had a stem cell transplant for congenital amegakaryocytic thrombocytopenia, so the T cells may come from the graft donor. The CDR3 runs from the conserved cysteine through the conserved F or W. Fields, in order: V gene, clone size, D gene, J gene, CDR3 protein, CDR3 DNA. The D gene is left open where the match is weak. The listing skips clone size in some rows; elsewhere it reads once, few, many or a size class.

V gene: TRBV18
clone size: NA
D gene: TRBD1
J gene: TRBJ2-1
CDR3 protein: CASSPPPGQGEQFF
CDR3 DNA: TGTGCCAGCTCACCACCGCCGGGACAGGGTGAGCAGTTCTTC

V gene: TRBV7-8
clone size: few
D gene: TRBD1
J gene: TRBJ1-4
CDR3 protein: CASSIKRQGAATNEKLFF
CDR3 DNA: TGTGCCAGCAGCATAAAAAGACAGGGGGCAGCAACTAATGAAAAACTGTTTTTT

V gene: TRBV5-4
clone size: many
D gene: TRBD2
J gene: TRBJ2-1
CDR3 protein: CAVADSGAYNEQFF
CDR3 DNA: TGTGCCGTGGCGGATAGCGGGGCCTACAATGAGCAGTTCTTC

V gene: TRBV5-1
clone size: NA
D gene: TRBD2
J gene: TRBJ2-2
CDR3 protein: CASSLTSGAGELFF
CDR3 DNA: TGCGCCAGCAGCTTGACTAGCGGCGCCGGGGAGCTGTTTTTT

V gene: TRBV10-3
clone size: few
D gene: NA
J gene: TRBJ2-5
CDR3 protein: CAISESTWVRTQETQYF
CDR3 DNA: TGTGCCATCAGTGAGTCGACGTGGGTCAGGACGCAAGAGACCCAGTACTTC

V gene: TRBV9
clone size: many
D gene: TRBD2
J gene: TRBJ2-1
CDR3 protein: CASRGGSSGNEQFF
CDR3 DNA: TGTGCCAGCAGGGGGGGGAGTTCGGGAAATGAGCAGTTCTTC

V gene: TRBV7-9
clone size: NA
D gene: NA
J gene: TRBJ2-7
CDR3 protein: CASSPTGRRTSYEQYF
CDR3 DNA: TGTGCCAGCAGCCCCACCGGACGCCGGACATCCTACGAGCAGTACTTC

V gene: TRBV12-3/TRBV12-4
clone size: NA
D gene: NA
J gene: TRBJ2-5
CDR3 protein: CASSLQSQETQYF
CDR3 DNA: TGTGCCAGCAGTTTACAGAGCCAAGAGACCCAGTACTTC

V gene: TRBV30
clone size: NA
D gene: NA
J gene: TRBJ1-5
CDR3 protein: CAWSVLKQGSPQHF
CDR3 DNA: TGTGCCTGGAGTGTACTCAAGCAGGGGTCGCCCCAGCATTTT

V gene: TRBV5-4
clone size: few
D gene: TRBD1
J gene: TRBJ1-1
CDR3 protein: CASSSGQATEAFF
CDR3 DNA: TGTGCCAGCAGCTCGGGACAGGCCACTGAAGCTTTCTTT

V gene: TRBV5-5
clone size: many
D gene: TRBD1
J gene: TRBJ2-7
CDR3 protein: CASSRTGPASYEQYF
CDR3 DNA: TGTGCCAGCAGCCGGACAGGTCCGGCCTCCTACGAGCAGTACTTC

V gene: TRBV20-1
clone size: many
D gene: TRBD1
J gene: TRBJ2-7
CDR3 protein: CSASVSGQGVYEQYF
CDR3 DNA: TGCAGTGCTAGTGTATCGGGACAGGGAGTCTACGAGCAGTACTTC

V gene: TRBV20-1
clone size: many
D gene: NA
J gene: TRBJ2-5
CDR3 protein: CSASKPGPSSALETQYF
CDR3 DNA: TGCAGTGCTAGTAAACCGGGCCCCTCGTCAGCCTTGGAGACCCAGTACTTC

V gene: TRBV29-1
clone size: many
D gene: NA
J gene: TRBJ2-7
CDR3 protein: CSVEEVPRGEQYF
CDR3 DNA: TGCAGCGTTGAAGAGGTCCCCAGGGGCGAGCAGTACTTC

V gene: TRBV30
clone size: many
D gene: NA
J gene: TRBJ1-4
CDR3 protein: CAWRAQRQEKLFF
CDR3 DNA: TGTGCCTGGAGGGCTCAGAGGCAGGAAAAACTGTTTTTT

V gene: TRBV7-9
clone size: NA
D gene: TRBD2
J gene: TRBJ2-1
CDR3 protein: CASSFSGTSRWVGTEQFF
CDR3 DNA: TGTGCCAGCAGCTTTTCCGGGACTAGTCGATGGGTCGGTACCGAGCAGTTCTTC

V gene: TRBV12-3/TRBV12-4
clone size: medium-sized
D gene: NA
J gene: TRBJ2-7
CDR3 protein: CASSWEDEQYF
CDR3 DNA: TGTGCCAGCAGTTGGGAGGACGAGCAGTACTTC

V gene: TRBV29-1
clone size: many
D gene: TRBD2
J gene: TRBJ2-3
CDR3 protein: CSVLRTSESTDTQYF
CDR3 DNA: TGCAGCGTTCTTCGGACTAGCGAGAGCACAGATACGCAGTATTTT

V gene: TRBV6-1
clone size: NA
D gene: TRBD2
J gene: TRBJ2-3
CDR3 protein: CASSRSGSTDTQYF
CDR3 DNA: TGTGCCAGCAGTCGTAGCGGGAGCACAGATACGCAGTATTTT

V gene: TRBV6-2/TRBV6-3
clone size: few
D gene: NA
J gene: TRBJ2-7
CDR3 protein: CASSMRHFYEQYF
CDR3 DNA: TGTGCCAGCAGTATGCGACACTTCTACGAGCAGTACTTC

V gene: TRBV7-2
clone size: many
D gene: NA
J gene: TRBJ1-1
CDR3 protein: CASSFTLTLNTEAFF
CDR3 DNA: TGTGCCAGCAGCTTTACCCTGACACTGAACACTGAAGCTTTCTTT

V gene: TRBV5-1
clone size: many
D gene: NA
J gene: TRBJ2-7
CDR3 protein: CASSSPGLSYEQYF
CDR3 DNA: TGCGCCAGCAGTTCCCCGGGACTCTCCTACGAGCAGTACTTC

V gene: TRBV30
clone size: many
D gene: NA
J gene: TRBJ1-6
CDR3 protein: CAWSEDKNSPLHF
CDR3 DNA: TGTGCCTGGAGTGAGGACAAAAATTCACCCCTCCACTTT

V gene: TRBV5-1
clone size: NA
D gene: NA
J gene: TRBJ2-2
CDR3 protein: CASRGTGANTGELFF
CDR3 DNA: TGCGCCAGCAGAGGAACAGGCGCGAACACCGGGGAGCTGTTTTTT

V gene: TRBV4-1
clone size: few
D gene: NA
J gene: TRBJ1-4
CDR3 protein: CASSPEGYATNEKLFF
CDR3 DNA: TGCGCCAGCAGCCCGGAGGGGTACGCAACTAATGAAAAACTGTTTTTT

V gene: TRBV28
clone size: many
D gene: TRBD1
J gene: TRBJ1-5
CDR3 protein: CASSLPAGQGSQPQHF
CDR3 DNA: TGTGCCAGCAGTTTGCCCGCTGGACAGGGGAGTCAGCCCCAGCATTTT

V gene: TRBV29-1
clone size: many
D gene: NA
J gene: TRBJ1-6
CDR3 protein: CSVRVGNSPLHF
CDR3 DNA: TGCAGCGTCAGGGTGGGGAATTCACCCCTCCACTTT

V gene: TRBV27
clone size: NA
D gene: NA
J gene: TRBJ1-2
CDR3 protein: CASSPLQGLVYGYTF
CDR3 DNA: TGTGCCAGCAGTCCTCTCCAGGGGTTGGTCTATGGCTACACCTTC

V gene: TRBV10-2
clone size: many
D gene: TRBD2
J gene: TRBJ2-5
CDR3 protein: CASSTSGSETQYF
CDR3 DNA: TGCGCCAGCAGCACTAGCGGGAGTGAGACCCAGTACTTC

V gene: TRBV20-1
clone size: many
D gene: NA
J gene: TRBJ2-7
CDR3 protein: CSASLDSYEQYF
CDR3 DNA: TGCAGTGCTAGCCTGGACAGCTACGAGCAGTACTTC

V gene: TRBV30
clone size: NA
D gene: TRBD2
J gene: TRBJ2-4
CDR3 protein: CAWSLGLAGVISKHIQYF
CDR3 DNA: TGTGCCTGGAGTCTGGGACTAGCGGGAGTTATAAGCAAACACATTCAGTACTTC

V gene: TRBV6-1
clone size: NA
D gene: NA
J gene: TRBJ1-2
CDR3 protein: CASFGVGQQSIGYTF
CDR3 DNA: TGTGCCAGCTTCGGGGTAGGACAGCAGAGTATTGGCTACACCTTC

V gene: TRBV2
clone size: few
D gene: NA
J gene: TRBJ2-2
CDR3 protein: CASSEFRNTGELFF
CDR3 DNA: TGTGCCAGCAGTGAATTCAGGAACACCGGGGAGCTGTTTTTT